This T cell receptor beta chain originates from a study of blood T cells in healthy people across ages. Findings of the study overall: Any changes in expanded clonotypes were possibly confounded, as donor CMV status remained unknown. Investigators treated diversity estimates from one million T cells as underestimates.

After removal of 6 bases from V and 5 bases from J, the junction contained 4 bases not matched to a gene. This CDR3 region has 14 residues. Germline V gene sequence: CDR1 ENHRY, CDR2 SYGVKD. It was with a sample-barcoded 5' primer and a J-beta primer mix that a second PCR of about 6 to 12 cycles was run. Each CDR3 protein gets one entry after TCRdb re-called the 5' RACE reads with MiXCR. Of fewer than 950,000 distinct CDR3 sequences listed, approximately 35% are singletons. In this sample, this clonotype turned up a few times. The antigen is unknown. The genes are TRBV10-3 and TRBJ2-1, with 10 bases identical to TRBD2. The sequencing input was blood. The clonotype comes from a man aged 18 to 29 in good health. The CDR3 DNA is TGTGCCATCAGGGGGACTAGCGCGCACAATGAGCAGTTCTTC. It yields the protein CAIRGTSAHNEQFF.